This passage covers 15 T cell receptor beta chains from one sample sequenced in a study of cytomegalovirus exposure and HLA in healthy donors. PCR was performed using 60 Vbeta and 13 Jbeta primers. Assay: immunoSEQ multiplex PCR; the TCRdb copy retains only in-frame clones and omits some. The sample lists approximately 190,000 clones, 87% occurring once. The sample taken for sequencing was PBMCs. The receptor source for this set is a man aged 25-40 years in good health and CMV-seronegative.

The rearrangement links TRBV11-2 to TRBJ2-5, with D uncertain. The V end was cut by 5 bases, the J end by 10 bases, with 14 bases between. This CDR3 has 12 amino acids. Germline values: CDR1 SGHAT, CDR2 FQNNGV. CDR3: CASSPPVNDQYF. CDR3 bases: TGTGCCAGCAGCCCCCCGGTTAATGACCAGTACTTC.

This clone showed up just a few times. The chain has TRBV19 and TRBJ2-1; maybe TRBD2 (6 bases). Deletions cut 6 bases from V and 0 bases from J, with 12 bases between. This CDR3 region has 15 residues. Germline CDR1 is LNHDA and CDR2 is SQIVND (reference sequence). The CDR3 bases are TGTGCCAGTAGGCGAGCGGGTTCCTCCTACAATGAGCAGTTCTTC. It translates to CASRRAGSSYNEQFF.

The V call is TRBV6-4, the J call TRBJ1-6, with TRBD1 matching over 11 bases. Trimming cost V 0 bases and J 7 bases; bases outside gene matches: 2. This CDR3 contains 16 residues. Germline lookup yields CDR1 MRHNA and CDR2 SNTAGT. CDR3 coding DNA: TGTGCCAGCAGTGACTCCTGGGACAGGGGGAATTCACCCCTCCACTTT. Encoded protein: CASSDSWDRGNSPLHF.

This clone was counted between two and nine times. The chain carries TRBV21-1 and TRBJ1-5; whether TRBD1, the table's D call, matches the DNA was not checked. TRBV21-1 is deemed a pseudogene. The CDR3 length is 14 residues. Here the CDR3 DNA reads TGTGCCAGCAGCAAGGGACAGTCCAATCAGCCCCAGCATTTT. Protein: CASSKGQSNQPQHF.

The V gene is TRBV28, the J gene TRBJ2-3; 10 bases fit TRBD2. The germline CDR1 and CDR2 sequences are MDHEN and SYDVKM. V dropped 6 bases and J dropped 5; count of bases not matched to a gene: 14. The CDR3 contains 17 residues. The CDR3 loop is CASRSDVAGGGGDTQYF. DNA of the CDR3: TGTGCCAGCAGATCCGATGTAGCGGGGGGCGGTGGAGATACGCAGTATTTT.

This sequence joins TRBV7-2 and TRBJ1-5; TRBD1 matches 9 bases. Germline V gives CDR1 SGHTA, CDR2 FQGNSA. The CDR3 loop spans 14 amino acids. V gave up 1 base and J gave up 7 bases; unmatched junction bases: 2. For the CDR3, the DNA is TGTGCCAGCAGCTTAGGGGACAGGGTCCAGCCCCAGCATTTT. Translation: CASSLGDRVQPQHF.

The J gene is TRBJ2-3, the V gene TRBV7-9; 10 positions agree with TRBD2. The junction had 13 bases not matched to a gene; V was cut back by 4 bases and J by 6 bases. CDR1 is SEHNR, CDR2 FQNEAQ, per germline (reference sequence). The CDR3 covers 17 residues. Here the CDR3 DNA reads TGTGCCAGCAGCTACCTAACGCCGGGACTAGCGACCGATACGCAGTATTTT. Amino acids: CASSYLTPGLATDTQYF. Using reference TRBV7-9 and TRBJ2-3 for the parts outside the CDR3, the full variable domain is DTGVSQNPRHKITKRGQNVTFRCDPISEHNRLYWYRQTLGQGPEFLTYFQNEAQLEKSRLLSDRFSAERPKGSFSTLEIQRTEQGDSAMYLCASSYLTPGLATDTQYFGPGTRLTVL.

The genes are TRBV14 and TRBJ2-4; 8 bases match TRBD1. Germline V lookup: CDR1 SGHDN, CDR2 FVKESK. The V and J ends lost 2 bases and 8 bases, in that order; junction bases with no gene match: 2. This CDR3 comprises 13 residues. CDR3 amino acids: CASSQQTGDIQYF. The CDR3 coding sequence is TGTGCCAGCAGCCAACAGACAGGGGACATTCAGTACTTC.

V is TRBV10-3 and J is TRBJ2-1; D remains unclear. Germline loops: CDR1 ENHRY, CDR2 SYGVKD. CDR3 length: 14 residues. V lost 7 bases to trimming and J lost 3 bases, with 13 bases between them. In DNA, the CDR3 is TGTGCCATCACGGATACAGCATTCTACAATGAGCAGTTCTTC. Protein sequence: CAITDTAFYNEQFF.

CDR3: CASSLSWETPEAFF. CDR3 bases: TGTGCCAGCAGCTTAAGTTGGGAGACCCCTGAAGCTTTCTTT. The chain has TRBV11-2 and TRBJ1-1, with D unclear. CDR1 is SGHAT, CDR2 FQNNGV, per germline. V lost 2 bases, J lost 6 bases, and 13 bases lay in between. CDR3 length: 14 amino acids.

The V call is TRBV4-3, the J call TRBJ1-5; no definite D call. The germline gives CDR1 LGHNA, CDR2 YSLEER. V was shortened by 0 bases and J by 4 bases, with 13 bases between the two germline ends. CDR3 length: 16 amino acids. CDR3 sequence: CASSQEWSGSNQPQHF. In DNA form, the CDR3 reads TGCGCCAGCAGCCAAGAATGGAGCGGTAGTAATCAGCCCCAGCATTTT.

The chain combines TRBV5-1 with TRBJ2-5; TRBD2 aligns across 10 bases. The CDR3 is made up of 15 amino acids. Looked up from germline, CDR1 is SGHRS and CDR2 is YFSETQ. The trim removed 6 bases at V and 5 bases at J, leaving 10 bases unmatched. The CDR3 sequence is CASTPLAGMVETQYF. The CDR3 DNA reads as TGCGCCAGCACCCCACTAGCGGGGATGGTGGAGACCCAGTACTTC.

The CDR3 is CASSASPGGATYGYTF. CDR3 DNA sequence: TGTGCCAGCAGTGCCTCGCCAGGGGGCGCGACCTATGGCTACACCTTC. This chain connects TRBV28 to TRBJ1-2; 8 positions agree with TRBD1. With V trimmed by 5 bases and J by 4 bases, 12 bases remained unmatched. From germline, CDR1 is MDHEN and CDR2 SYDVKM. The CDR3 is 16 residues long.

This clone was seen a handful of times. The chain joins TRBV7-9 to TRBJ1-3; D gene ambiguous. Germline V CDR1 and CDR2: SEHNR, FQNEAQ (reference sequence). The CDR3 runs to 14 residues. V lost 0 bases and J lost 8, with 11 bases in between. CDR3: CASSLAAMRDTIYF. The CDR3 DNA reads as TGTGCCAGCAGCTTAGCAGCCATGAGGGACACCATATATTTT.

The chain links TRBV25-1 to TRBJ2-5, with a possible D match to TRBD1 (5 bases). This CDR3 has 13 residues. CDR1 MGHDK and CDR2 SYGVNS come from the germline V gene. The germline V and J ends were trimmed by 6 bases and 0 bases, with 8 bases remaining between them. CDR3 loop: CASRGQHQETQYF. The CDR3 bases are TGTGCCAGCAGGGGGCAGCACCAAGAGACCCAGTACTTC.